The following is a TCR beta chain sequence with its context. The antigen is unknown. This PCR relied on a set of 60 Vbeta primers and 13 Jbeta primers. The protocol was immunoSEQ multiplex PCR, while the TCRdb copy is restricted to in-frame clones and leaves out a portion. This table has approximately 160,000 clones, under 70% appearing once. These data are taken from a study of cytomegalovirus exposure and HLA in healthy donors. The study, taken as a whole, reports: It was reported that TCR beta sequences correctly inferred the HLA-A and HLA-B alleles for most subjects.

The clonotype was recovered from a woman aged 25 to 39 in good health and CMV-seropositive. The specimen was PBMCs.

The CDR3 reads CASSGAWTASNYGYTF. Here the CDR3 DNA reads TGTGCCAGCAGCGGGGCCTGGACGGCTTCTAACTATGGCTACACCTTC. This chain uses TRBV7-2 with TRBJ1-2, with D possibly being TRBD1 (5 bases). Trimming cost V 5 bases and J 0 bases, with 16 bases left between them. Looked up from germline, CDR1 is SGHTA and CDR2 is FQGNSA. This CDR3 has 16 residues.